This passage covers 27 T cell receptor beta chains from one sample sequenced in a study of T cell responses to AZD1222 COVID-19 vaccine (dated by TCRdb to the early 2020s). Interpreted using the paper, the time point label stands for: baseline before first vaccination. The library was prepared using the immunoSEQ multiplex PCR assay. TCRdb mirrors the immuneACCESS table, restricted to in-frame sequences. Some clones are absent from its copies; in checked studies, under half trace to an unresolved V gene, and the reason for the others is unknown. The sample records about 140,000 clones, more than 85% of which are singletons. The leading ten clones occupy just over 3% of the sample. This specimen was peripheral blood, taken on day 0 of AZD1222 vaccination. The receptors were sampled from an adult in good health.

V usage is TRBV4-1 and J usage is TRBJ2-1, with 8 bases identical to TRBD2. Germline values: CDR1 MGHRA, CDR2 YSYEKL. The CDR3 totals 16 residues. V was clipped by 3 bases and J by 7 bases; unmatched bases: 11. The CDR3 nucleotides read TGCGCCAGCAGCCACCCGGCCGGGACTAGGGGTAATGAGCAGTTCTTC. Protein sequence: CASSHPAGTRGNEQFF.

The J gene is TRBJ1-2, the V gene TRBV21-1. TRBV21-1 is assigned pseudogene status. The CDR3 length is 14 residues. CDR3 sequence: CASTQEADNYGYTF. CDR3 sequence (DNA): TGTGCCAGCACGCAGGAAGCGGATAACTATGGCTACACCTTC.

The chain recombines TRBV27 with TRBJ1-3; no definite D call. Trimming left V 7 bases short and J 1 base short, with 8 bases between. CDR3 length: 13 amino acids. Looked up from germline, CDR1 is MNHEY and CDR2 is SMNVEV (reference sequence). CDR3 protein: CASTSRSGNTIYF. CDR3 bases: TGTGCCAGCACCTCTAGATCTGGAAACACCATATATTTT.

The chain uses TRBV2 and TRBJ1-5; D ambiguous. The germline V and J ends were trimmed by 5 bases and 7 bases, with 12 bases remaining between them. CDR3 length: 13 residues. Germline V CDR1 and CDR2: SNHLY, FYNNEI. The CDR3 region is CASSPDQGQPQHF. CDR3 in DNA: TGTGCCAGCAGTCCGGACCAAGGGCAGCCCCAGCATTTT.

The chain uses TRBV10-2 and TRBJ2-7; 8 bases are shared with TRBD2. CDR1 WSHSY and CDR2 SAAADI come from the germline V gene. The CDR3 is 14 residues long. J was trimmed by 4 bases and V by 11 bases; bases with no gene match: 13. The CDR3 nucleotides are TGCGCCCGCGGCGGTCCCGGGGGGGGGTACGAGCAGTACTTC. It translates to CARGGPGGGYEQYF.

The chain combines TRBV7-3 with TRBJ2-1, with 10 bases identical to TRBD1. Per the germline V gene, CDR1 is SGHTA and CDR2 is FQGTGA. The trim removed 5 bases at V and 8 bases at J, leaving 6 bases unmatched. The CDR3 runs 14 residues. This chain's CDR3 is CASSDGTGVYEQFF. CDR3 bases: TGTGCCAGCAGCGACGGGACAGGGGTTTATGAGCAGTTCTTC.

This clone was detected only once. The chain links TRBV6-2 or TRBV6-3 to TRBJ2-3; D is perhaps TRBD1 (6 bases). The V end lost 2 bases, the J end lost 3 bases, and 18 bases lay between the germline ends. The CDR3 extends over 17 amino acids. CDR1 is MNHEY and CDR2 is SVGEGT in the germline V gene. Here the CDR3 reads CASSYPPYPGETDTQYF. The CDR3 bases are TGTGCCAGCAGTTACCCTCCGTATCCAGGGGAGACAGATACGCAGTATTTT.

The chain carries TRBV28 and TRBJ1-2; tentatively, D is TRBD1 (6 bases). Trimming pared 7 bases from V and 4 bases from J, leaving 13 bases between. This CDR3 spans 13 amino acids. Germline CDR1 is MDHEN and CDR2 is SYDVKM. In DNA form, the CDR3 reads TGTGCCAGCATGGGGGGGCGCCCCTATGGCTACACCTTC. It codes for CASMGGRPYGYTF.

The chain links TRBV7-8 to TRBJ1-1; D not certain. Germline-derived CDR1 and CDR2 are SGHVS and FQNEAQ. V was shortened by 1 base and J by 1 base, with 7 bases between the two germline ends. CDR3 length: 14 residues. CDR3 in DNA: TGTGCCAGCAGCTTAGGCAGCCCGAACACTGAAGCTTTCTTT. It codes for CASSLGSPNTEAFF.

This clone was seen once. This chain joins TRBV18 and TRBJ1-2; possible D gene TRBD1, 6 bases. The CDR3 loop spans 14 amino acids. From germline, CDR1 is KGHSH and CDR2 LQKENI. Trimming shortened V by 3 bases and J by 10 bases, and 18 bases separated the two germline ends. DNA of the CDR3: TGTGCCAGCTCACCGGGCCGGGACAACGCCGCCTACACCTTC. Its translation is CASSPGRDNAAYTF.

This chain connects TRBV19 to TRBJ1-2; the D gene is possibly TRBD1 (6 bases). The CDR3 runs to 15 residues. Germline assignment: CDR1 LNHDA and CDR2 SQIVND (reference sequence). Trimming removed 6 bases at V and 0 bases at J, with 14 bases between. CDR3 sequence reads: CASRVEQGPNYGYTF. CDR3 nucleotides: TGTGCCAGTAGAGTGGAGCAGGGGCCTAACTATGGCTACACCTTC. The full variable domain, its missing parts supplied by reference TRBV19 and TRBJ1-2, is DGGITQSPKYLFRKEGQNVTLSCEQNLNHDAMYWYRQDPGQGLRLIYYSQIVNDFQKGDIAEGYSVSREKKESFPLTVTSAQKNPTAFYLCASRVEQGPNYGYTFGSGTRLTVV.

The V gene is TRBV10-1, the J gene TRBJ2-3; D is undetermined. The V gene's germline CDR1 is WNHNN and CDR2 SYGVQD (reference sequence). This CDR3 has 15 residues. Trimming shortened V by 2 bases and J by 1 base, and 10 bases separated the two germline ends. The CDR3 nucleotides read TGCGCCAGCAGTGAGGGGATGGCCCGCACAGATACGCAGTATTTT. It encodes CASSEGMARTDTQYF.

The CDR3 region has the DNA TGTGCCAGCAGCCCCGTAGACGGGAGCACCGGGGAGCTGTTTTTT. This sequence encodes CASSPVDGSTGELFF. The chain employs TRBV7-8 and TRBJ2-2; tentative D call: TRBD2 (6 bases). The CDR3 is 15 amino acids. The V end was cut by 5 bases, the J end by 4 bases, with 14 bases between. Germline CDR1 and CDR2: SGHVS and FQNEAQ.

A word on this clone: The same CDR3 is also encoded by other DNA sequences in this sample. The J gene is TRBJ2-3, the V gene TRBV10-1; D may be TRBD2 (5 bases). Trimming removed 3 bases from V and 0 bases from J, with 7 bases in between. Per germline, CDR1 WNHNN and CDR2 SYGVQD (reference sequence). This CDR3 is 14 amino acids long. The DNA for the CDR3 is TGCGCCAGCAGTGATCGGACTAGCACAGATACGCAGTATTTT. Amino acid sequence: CASSDRTSTDTQYF.

The V gene is TRBV5-6, the J gene TRBJ2-1, with TRBD1 identical over 7 bases. The CDR3 runs to 15 residues. Trimming cost V 6 bases and J 0 bases; bases outside gene matches: 6. Germline lookup yields CDR1 SGHDT and CDR2 YYEEEE. In nucleotides, the CDR3 is TGTGCCAGCAACTTAGGGGGCAGCTCCTACAATGAGCAGTTCTTC. The encoded protein is CASNLGGSSYNEQFF. Filled out from reference TRBV5-6 and TRBJ2-1, the complete variable domain reads DAGVTQSPTHLIKTRGQQVTLRCSPKSGHDTVSWYQQALGQGPQFIFQYYEEEERQRGNFPDRFSGHQFPNYSSELNVNALLLGDSALYLCASNLGGSSYNEQFFGPGTRLTVL.

In DNA form, the CDR3 reads TGTGCCAGCAGCTTAGGACAGAATAGCAATCAGCCCCAGCATTTT. As protein: CASSLGQNSNQPQHF. The chain is built from TRBV7-9 and TRBJ1-5; maybe TRBD1 (5 bases). Trimming shortened V by 1 base and J by 0 bases, and 7 bases separated the two germline ends. From germline, CDR1 is SEHNR and CDR2 FQNEAQ (reference sequence). The CDR3 covers 15 residues.

The chain employs TRBV28 and TRBJ2-2, with D unresolved. The CDR3 is 12 amino acids. With 6 bases removed from V and 6 bases from J, the gap between germline ends came to 8 bases. CDR1 is MDHEN, CDR2 SYDVKM, per germline. CDR3 region: CASRSFSGELFF. The CDR3 DNA reads as TGTGCCAGCAGATCCTTTTCCGGGGAGCTGTTTTTT.

V and J are TRBV16 and TRBJ2-7; 9 nucleotides align to TRBD2. The V gene's germline CDR1 is KGHSY and CDR2 FQNENV. Trimming removed 4 bases from V and 13 bases from J; junction bases left unmatched: 11. The CDR3 extends over 13 amino acids. In nucleotides, the CDR3 is TGTGCCAGCAGCCCACCCCTTAGCGGGAGTATCTACTTC. Translated: CASSPPLSGSIYF.

This clone has a single count. The rearrangement joins TRBV5-1 to TRBJ1-3, with D uncertain. In germline, CDR1 is SGHRS, CDR2 YFSETQ. The CDR3 is 13 amino acids. V was cut by 0 bases and J by 8 bases, with 9 bases left in between. CDR3 region: CASSLGLGDTIYF. Written as DNA, the CDR3 is TGCGCCAGCAGCTTGGGGCTAGGAGACACCATATATTTT.

This rearrangement joins TRBV6-5 to TRBJ1-4; D possibly corresponds to TRBD1 (5 bases). CDR3 length: 14 residues. Germline V gene sequence: CDR1 MNHEY, CDR2 SVGAGI. With 5 bases removed from V and 4 bases from J, the gap between germline ends came to 11 bases. The CDR3 sequence: CASSLTAYNEKLFF. CDR3 bases: TGTGCCAGCAGTCTGACAGCTTATAATGAAAAACTGTTTTTT.

This clone has just one count. The rearrangement joins TRBV12-3 or TRBV12-4 to TRBJ1-2; D not certain. This CDR3 is built from 12 residues. Trimming left V 6 bases short and J 4 bases short, with 9 bases between. The CDR3 sequence: CASSGIAYGYTF. CDR3 nucleotide sequence: TGTGCCAGCAGCGGAATTGCCTATGGCTACACCTTC.

This rearrangement joins TRBV7-3 to TRBJ2-2; D is uncertain. This CDR3 comprises 16 residues. CDR1 is SGHTA and CDR2 is FQGTGA in the germline V gene. Trimming took 3 bases from V and 4 from J, leaving 15 bases between them. CDR3 sequence (DNA): TGTGCCAGCAGCTTTCAATCTGGGGATTTCACCGGGGAGCTGTTTTTT. The encoded protein is CASSFQSGDFTGELFF.

This clone was observed once. The genes are TRBV3-1 (or the pseudogene TRBV3-2) and TRBJ2-2; 8 nucleotides line up with TRBD1. This CDR3 has 16 amino acids. Germline V gene data show CDR1 as LGHDT and CDR2 as YNNKEL (reference sequence). V lost 4 bases and J lost 4; bases outside the gene matches: 8. The CDR3 nucleotides are TGTGCCAGCAGCCGACTGGGGCAGGGGGCCACCGGGGAGCTGTTTTTT. Translated: CASSRLGQGATGELFF.

This chain joins TRBV9 and TRBJ1-3, with 11 bases matching TRBD1. This CDR3 has 15 amino acids. Germline V gives CDR1 SGDLS, CDR2 YYNGEE. Trimming cost V 4 bases and J 6 bases; bases outside gene matches: 6. The CDR3 reads CASSFRTGGVNTIYF. The CDR3 DNA reads as TGTGCCAGCAGCTTTAGGACAGGGGGCGTAAACACCATATATTTT.

This rearrangement joins TRBV12-5 to TRBJ1-1; possible D gene TRBD1, 6 bases. The CDR3 runs to 14 residues. Germline V gene sequence: CDR1 LGHNT, CDR2 FRNRAP. Trimming shortened V by 6 bases and J by 1 base, and 12 bases separated the two germline ends. For the CDR3, the DNA is TGTGCTAGTGGCCGTTACAGGGAGAACACTGAAGCTTTCTTT. Protein product: CASGRYRENTEAFF.

J is TRBJ2-7 and V is TRBV27; no reliable D call. V was pared by 0 bases and J by 3 bases, with 9 bases between. Germline V gene data show CDR1 as MNHEY and CDR2 as SMNVEV (reference sequence). This CDR3 region has 14 residues. The CDR3 region is CASSLSRASYEQYF. The CDR3 coding sequence is TGTGCCAGCAGTTTATCGAGAGCCAGCTACGAGCAGTACTTC.

The chain couples TRBV10-3 to TRBJ1-5; TRBD1 is a possible D gene (5 bases). From germline, CDR1 is ENHRY and CDR2 SYGVKD. The CDR3 spans 17 residues. Trimming stripped 0 bases from V and 1 base from J, with 13 bases between. CDR3 loop: CAISESSGVRSNQPQHF. The CDR3 nucleotides read TGTGCCATCAGTGAGTCCTCGGGGGTCCGCAGCAATCAGCCCCAGCATTTT.